This TCR beta chain was identified during a study of stem cell transplantation in POMP-related autoinflammatory disease. The length of the CDR3 is 14 residues. Trimming cost V 6 bases and J 6 bases, with 17 bases left between them. Germline CDR1 and CDR2: MNHEY and SVGAGI. About this clone: Its antigen remains unidentified.

TCRdb keeps only in-frame clones here, not all; method: immunoSEQ multiplex PCR. The sample yields more than 8,500 clones, 88% seen once. Study conclusions and caveats: Across all analyzed T-cell subsets, patients with PRAID tended toward reduced diversity and increased clonality. In PRAID patients, the number of distinct TRB V-J gene pairings was restricted.

The TCR originated in a human patient with POMP-related autoinflammation and immune dysregulation (PRAID). These T cells may partly come from the graft donor. The input for sequencing was CD8+ T cells from PBMCs, taken after stem cell transplantation. The V gene is TRBV6-5, the J gene TRBJ1-1; the D gene is possibly TRBD1 (5 bases). The CDR3 DNA sequence: TGTGCCAGCAGCGCCCTGGACATAAACGCTGAAGCTTTCTTT. It specifies CASSALDINAEAFF.